This entry lists 28 T cell receptor beta chains sequenced from one sample in a study of blood T cells in healthy people across ages. The second PCR ran about 6 to 11 cycles with a sample-barcoded 5' primer and J-beta primers. TCRdb independently ran MiXCR on the 5' RACE reads; one entry per CDR3 protein. This table has 800,000 to 950,000 distinct CDR3 sequences, approximately 49% appearing once. The sample consisted of blood. These receptors all come from a young man in good health.

The chain carries TRBV3-1 and TRBJ2-1; D might be TRBD2 (5 bases). Trimming shortened V by 6 bases and J by 8 bases, and 11 bases separated the two germline ends. Per the germline V gene, CDR1 is LGHDT and CDR2 is YNNKEL (reference sequence). This CDR3 has 12 residues. The CDR3 loop is CASSEGWHEQFF. The CDR3 DNA reads TGTGCCAGCAGTGAGGGTTGGCATGAGCAGTTCTTC.

There are a few counts of this clonotype. The chain carries TRBV14 and TRBJ2-7; D is undetermined. The CDR3 runs 12 residues. V was cut by 0 bases and J by 6 bases, with 6 bases left in between. Germline V CDR1 and CDR2: SGHDN, FVKESK. The CDR3 is CASSQDPTEQYF. In nucleotides, the CDR3 is TGTGCCAGCAGCCAAGATCCCACCGAGCAGTACTTC.

The V gene is TRBV12-3 or TRBV12-4, the J gene TRBJ1-2; 11 bases agree with TRBD1. With 6 bases clipped from V and 7 bases from J, the junction kept 7 bases outside the gene matches. This CDR3 has 14 residues. The CDR3: CASRQGTGGGGYTF. For the CDR3, the DNA is TGTGCCAGCAGACAAGGGACAGGGGGGGGTGGCTACACCTTC.

The chain couples TRBV7-8 to TRBJ2-7; D gene unclear. Germline V lookup: CDR1 SGHVS, CDR2 FQNEAQ. V was shortened by 5 bases and J by 4 bases, with 12 bases between the two germline ends. The CDR3 totals 13 residues. As DNA, the CDR3 is TGTGCCAGCAGCCTGTCAGTTGATTACGAGCAGTACTTC. This codes for CASSLSVDYEQYF.

CDR3 in amino acids: CASSLALAIYEQYF. As DNA, the CDR3 is TGTGCCAGCAGCTTAGCTCTAGCGATCTACGAGCAGTACTTC. This chain joins TRBV7-2 and TRBJ2-7, with D maybe TRBD2 (6 bases). Trimming stripped 0 bases from V and 3 bases from J, with 9 bases between. Germline loops: CDR1 SGHTA, CDR2 FQGNSA. This CDR3 is built from 14 residues.

This clonotype was seen a few times. This rearrangement joins TRBV20-1 to TRBJ1-2, with TRBD1 matching 8 bases. Unmatched junction bases numbered 13, after V lost 1 base and J lost 9 bases. This CDR3 contains 15 residues. Germline loops: CDR1 DFQATT, CDR2 SNEGSKA (reference sequence). The CDR3 reads CSARAATGGRSSYTF. Here the CDR3 DNA reads TGCAGTGCTAGAGCCGCAACAGGGGGAAGATCGAGCTACACCTTC.

This clonotype has more than one count but fewer than ten. The chain is built from TRBV11-2 and TRBJ1-5; D possibly corresponds to TRBD1 (6 bases). This CDR3 is 13 amino acids long. CDR1 is SGHAT, CDR2 FQNNGV, per germline. V lost 2 bases, J lost 5 bases, and 7 bases lay in between. CDR3 in amino acids: CASSLQGYQPQHF. The CDR3 coding sequence is TGTGCCAGCAGCTTACAGGGGTATCAGCCCCAGCATTTT.

About this clonotype: Germline is not matched at one junction end, which may reflect a read error. This rearrangement joins TRBV27 to TRBJ1-5, with unresolved D. The CDR3 is made up of 14 amino acids. The germline gives CDR1 MNHEY, CDR2 SMNVEV (reference sequence). Written as DNA, the CDR3 is TGTGCCGGCAGTCCCGCCGGAGGCGGTCAGCCCCAGCATTTT. Translating it yields CAGSPAGGGQPQHF.

The rearrangement joins TRBV3-1 to TRBJ1-1; possibly TRBD1 for D (5 bases). Trimming shortened V by 2 bases and J by 0 bases, and 16 bases separated the two germline ends. The CDR3 totals 17 residues. The V gene's germline CDR1 is LGHDT and CDR2 YNNKEL (reference sequence). The CDR3 DNA sequence: TGTGCCAGCAGCCAATCCGACAGAATCCTCATGAACACTGAAGCTTTCTTT. It encodes CASSQSDRILMNTEAFF.

This clonotype was seen a single time. J is TRBJ2-4 and V is TRBV29-1, with D perhaps given as TRBD1 or TRBD2 (5 bases each). There are 14 residues in the CDR3. In germline, CDR1 is SQVTM, CDR2 ANQGSEA. Trimming removed 6 bases at V and 0 bases at J, with 12 bases between. The chain's CDR3 is CSVTTGTAKNIQYF. CDR3 coding DNA: TGCAGCGTAACCACCGGGACAGCCAAAAACATTCAGTACTTC.

As to this clonotype: An end of the junction differs from the germline gene, which may be a read error. The J gene is TRBJ2-5, the V gene TRBV28, with TRBD1 as a possible D gene (6 bases). The length of the CDR3 is 13 residues. Germline V gene data show CDR1 as MDHEN and CDR2 as SYDVKM. The CDR3 DNA reads TGTGCCAGCATTTTAGGACAGCAAGAGACCCAGTACTTC. This translates into CASILGQQETQYF. Combining the CDR3 with reference TRBV28 and TRBJ2-5 gives the whole variable domain DVKVTQSSRYLVKRTGEKVFLECVQDMDHENMFWYRQDPGLGLRLIYFSYDVKMKEKGDIPEGYSVSREKKERFSLILESASTNQTSMYLCASILGQQETQYFGPGTRLLVL.

This clonotype occurred a few times. The rearrangement joins TRBV14 to TRBJ2-7; D call uncertain. Germline assignment: CDR1 SGHDN and CDR2 FVKESK. This CDR3 is 15 amino acids long. The V end was cut by 1 base, the J end by 2 bases, with 12 bases between. The CDR3 reads CASSQVVTSTYEQYF. The CDR3 nucleotides read TGTGCCAGCAGCCAAGTAGTAACCTCGACCTACGAGCAGTACTTC. Full variable domain (remainder filled in from reference TRBV14 and TRBJ2-7): EAGVTQFPSHSVIEKGQTVTLRCDPISGHDNLYWYRRVMGKEIKFLLHFVKESKQDESGMPNNRFLAERTGGTYSTLKVQPAELEDSGVYFCASSQVVTSTYEQYFGPGTRLTVT.

The chain has TRBV4-1 and TRBJ2-7, with D possibly called TRBD1 or TRBD2 (5 bases each). The germline gives CDR1 MGHRA, CDR2 YSYEKL. This CDR3 has 14 residues. Trimming left V 8 bases short and J 2 bases short, with 16 bases between. In nucleotides, the CDR3 is TGCGCCAGCGGGCCGGCAGGGACGCCCTACGAGCAGTACTTC. Its translation: CASGPAGTPYEQYF.

This clonotype appeared a few times. This chain links TRBV5-1 with TRBJ2-3; D is unclear. The CDR3 length is 15 residues. CDR1 and CDR2 (germline): SGHRS, YFSETQ. The V end lost 5 bases, the J end lost 0 bases, and 13 bases lay between the germline ends. The CDR3 DNA follows: TGCGCCAGCAGGGCAAACCTACTTAGCACAGATACGCAGTATTTT. Protein product: CASRANLLSTDTQYF.

The V gene is TRBV20-1, the J gene TRBJ2-7, with 7 bases matching TRBD1. Germline values: CDR1 DFQATT, CDR2 SNEGSKA (reference sequence). J was trimmed by 3 bases and V by 6 bases; bases with no gene match: 5. The CDR3 length is 12 residues. The CDR3 loop reads CSANDRVYEQYF. The CDR3 nucleotides are TGCAGTGCCAACGACAGGGTCTACGAGCAGTACTTC.

V gene TRBV29-1 combines with J gene TRBJ1-5; weak D call: TRBD1 (6 bases). The CDR3 loop spans 15 amino acids. Germline CDR1 SQVTM, CDR2 ANQGSEA. V lost 4 bases and J lost 5, with 18 bases in between. The CDR3 is CSVVGGPGADQPQHF. The CDR3 DNA is TGCAGCGTTGTAGGGGGTCCCGGGGCGGATCAGCCCCAGCATTTT.

This clonotype has more than one count but fewer than ten. J is TRBJ2-1 and V is TRBV12-3 or TRBV12-4; no definite D call. The CDR3 has 11 residues. Trimming cost V 6 bases and J 5 bases, with 5 bases left between them. Here the CDR3 DNA reads TGTGCCAGCAGGTGGGACAATGAGCAGTTCTTC. Residues: CASRWDNEQFF.

The chain carries TRBV5-6 and TRBJ2-1, with D possibly being TRBD2 (6 bases). CDR1 is SGHDT and CDR2 is YYEEEE in the germline V gene. The CDR3 extends over 14 amino acids. Trimming took 3 bases from V and 4 from J, leaving 11 bases between them. The CDR3 region is CASSYERAYNEQFF. In DNA, the CDR3 is TGTGCCAGCAGCTACGAGCGGGCGTACAATGAGCAGTTCTTC.

CDR3 region: CASSVGGISSYNEQFF. The CDR3 DNA sequence: TGTGCCAGCAGCGTAGGGGGGATCAGCTCCTACAATGAGCAGTTCTTC. V usage is TRBV9 and J usage is TRBJ2-1; D tentatively fits TRBD1 or TRBD2 (5 bases each). The CDR3 sequence is 16 residues long. V lost 0 bases and J lost 0, with 10 bases in between. CDR1 is SGDLS, CDR2 YYNGEE, per germline. Together with reference TRBV9 and TRBJ2-1, the CDR3 gives the full variable domain: DSGVTQTPKHLITATGQRVTLRCSPRSGDLSVYWYQQSLDQGLQFLIQYYNGEERAKGNILERFSAQQFPDLHSELNLSSLELGDSALYFCASSVGGISSYNEQFFGPGTRLTVL.

The chain carries TRBV20-1 and TRBJ2-7, with D possibly TRBD2 on 5 matching bases. The CDR3 runs to 13 residues. Trimming shortened V by 1 base and J by 3 bases, and 10 bases separated the two germline ends. Germline assignment: CDR1 DFQATT and CDR2 SNEGSKA (reference sequence). The CDR3 nucleotides read TGCAGTGCTAGAGCCAGCGGCCGCTACGAGCAGTACTTC. Its translation: CSARASGRYEQYF.

The chain uses TRBV20-1 and TRBJ2-7; 9 nucleotides align to TRBD1. Germline-derived CDR1 and CDR2 are DFQATT and SNEGSKA (reference sequence). V lost 1 base, J lost 4 bases, and 11 bases stayed unmatched. The CDR3 sequence is 16 residues long. CDR3 loop: CSARAGSGQGIYEQYF. CDR3 DNA: TGCAGTGCTAGAGCAGGGTCCGGACAGGGGATTTACGAGCAGTACTTC.

The J gene is TRBJ2-1, the V gene TRBV5-6, with D possibly TRBD1 on 5 matching bases. Trimming removed 2 bases at V and 0 bases at J, with 12 bases between. Germline values: CDR1 SGHDT, CDR2 YYEEEE. The CDR3 contains 16 residues. CDR3: CASSFRGQASYNEQFF. CDR3 bases: TGTGCCAGCAGCTTTAGGGGCCAGGCCTCCTACAATGAGCAGTTCTTC.

V usage is TRBV7-2 and J usage is TRBJ1-2; tentative D call: TRBD1 (5 bases). The CDR3 sequence is 15 residues long. The V gene's germline CDR1 is SGHTA and CDR2 FQGNSA. Trimming removed 1 base at V and 4 bases at J, with 13 bases between. CDR3 sequence: CASSLDSGDPYGYTF. The CDR3 DNA reads as TGTGCCAGCAGCTTAGACAGTGGGGACCCCTATGGCTACACCTTC.

This chain connects TRBV10-1 to TRBJ2-3; either TRBD1 or TRBD2 may fit D (5 bases each). Germline V CDR1 and CDR2: WNHNN, SYGVQD (reference sequence). This CDR3 is 13 amino acids long. V lost 9 bases to trimming and J lost 2 bases, with 12 bases between them. CDR3 residues: CASPGTLTDTQYF. CDR3 sequence (DNA): TGCGCCAGTCCCGGGACGCTCACAGATACGCAGTATTTT.

Notes on this clonotype: This sequence is one base from a far larger clone and is likely a read error. The chain combines TRBV7-2 with TRBJ2-5; D not resolved. This CDR3 has 11 amino acids. Germline CDR1 is SGHTA and CDR2 is FQGNSA. V dropped 0 bases and J dropped 4 bases, with 0 bases sitting between them. The DNA for the CDR3 is TGTACCAGCAGCTTAGCAGAGACCCAGTACTTC. As protein: CTSSLAETQYF. The variable domain in full, completed from reference TRBV7-2 and TRBJ2-5, reads GAGVSQSPSNKVTEKGKDVELRCDPISGHTALYWYRQSLGQGLEFLIYFQGNSAPDKSGLPSDRFSAERTGGSVSTLTIQRTQQEDSAVYLCTSSLAETQYFGPGTRLLVL.

The rearrangement links TRBV29-1 to TRBJ2-5, with D hard to call. Trimming pared 3 bases from V and 10 bases from J, leaving 15 bases between. Looked up from germline, CDR1 is SQVTM and CDR2 is ANQGSEA. CDR3 length: 12 amino acids. The CDR3 coding sequence is TGCAGCGTTGATGCAGCATTAGGCGACCAGTACTTC. Translation gives CSVDAALGDQYF.

The gene calls are TRBV9 and TRBJ2-5; D ambiguous. The germline V gene has CDR1 SGDLS and CDR2 YYNGEE. Trimming removed 3 bases at V and 4 bases at J, with 16 bases between. CDR3 length equals 15 residues. CDR3 in amino acids: CASSADPPSPETQYF. CDR3 DNA sequence: TGTGCCAGCAGCGCGGACCCCCCATCCCCAGAGACCCAGTACTTC.

This clonotype was seen only once. The chain links TRBV29-1 to TRBJ1-1; D remains unclear. V was cut by 7 bases and J by 1 base, with 7 bases left in between. CDR1 is SQVTM, CDR2 ANQGSEA, per germline. CDR3 length equals 11 residues. CDR3 sequence: CSERSNTEAFF. DNA for the CDR3: TGCAGCGAGCGTTCGAACACTGAAGCTTTCTTT.